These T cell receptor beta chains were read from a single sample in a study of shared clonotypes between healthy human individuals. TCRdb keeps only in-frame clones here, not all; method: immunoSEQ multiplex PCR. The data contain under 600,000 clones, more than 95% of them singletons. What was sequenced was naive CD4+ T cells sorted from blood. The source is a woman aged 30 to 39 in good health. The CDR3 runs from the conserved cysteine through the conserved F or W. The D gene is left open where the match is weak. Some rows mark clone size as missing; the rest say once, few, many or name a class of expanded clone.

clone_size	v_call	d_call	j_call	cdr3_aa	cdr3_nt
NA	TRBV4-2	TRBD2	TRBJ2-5	CASSQDGGGETQYF	TGTGCCAGCAGCCAAGATGGGGGGGGAGAGACCCAGTACTTC
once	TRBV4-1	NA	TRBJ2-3	CASSSRTDTDTQYF	TGCGCCAGCAGCTCACGAACGGACACAGATACGCAGTATTTT
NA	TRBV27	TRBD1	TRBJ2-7	CASSLRTGSMGEQYF	TGTGCCAGCAGTTTAAGGACAGGGTCAATGGGTGAGCAGTACTTC
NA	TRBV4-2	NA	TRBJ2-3	CASSQDYPGTSTDTQYF	TGTGCCAGCAGCCAAGATTATCCTGGGACTAGCACAGATACGCAGTATTTT
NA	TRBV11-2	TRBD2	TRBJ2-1	CASSPSGGSYNEQFF	TGTGCCAGCAGCCCCAGCGGGGGCTCCTACAATGAGCAGTTCTTC
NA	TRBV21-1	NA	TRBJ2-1	CASSTPGNRVLAGPYNEQFF	TGTGCCAGCAGCACCCCTGGAAATAGGGTACTAGCGGGTCCCTACAATGAGCAGTTCTTC
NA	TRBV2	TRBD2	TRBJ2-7	CASSEVLAGPSTYF	TGTGCCAGCAGTGAGGTTCTAGCGGGGCCCTCCACGTACTTC
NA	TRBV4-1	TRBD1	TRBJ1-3	CASSQGPDREKSSGNTIYF	TGCGCCAGCAGCCAAGGCCCTGACAGGGAAAAATCCTCTGGAAACACCATATATTTT
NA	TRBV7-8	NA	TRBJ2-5	CASSYHRQLQETQYF	TGTGCCAGCAGCTATCACCGACAGCTCCAAGAGACCCAGTACTTC
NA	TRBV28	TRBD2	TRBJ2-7	CASSLGLAGHPYEQYF	TGTGCCAGCAGTTTAGGACTAGCGGGGCACCCCTACGAGCAGTACTTC
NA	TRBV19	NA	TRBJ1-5	CASSIDRSRNQPQHF	TGTGCCAGTAGTATAGATCGATCGAGGAATCAGCCCCAGCATTTT
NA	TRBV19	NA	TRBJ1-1	CASSQRTPAPKAFF	TGTGCCAGTAGTCAGAGGACACCTGCTCCGAAAGCTTTCTTT
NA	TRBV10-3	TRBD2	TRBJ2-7	CAIRALAGGLTYEQYF	TGTGCCATCAGGGCCCTAGCGGGAGGGCTCACCTACGAGCAGTACTTC
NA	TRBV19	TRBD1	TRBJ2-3	CASSRWDRLTSTDTQYF	TGTGCCAGTAGTCGCTGGGACAGGTTGACTAGCACAGATACGCAGTATTTT
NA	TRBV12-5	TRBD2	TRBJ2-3	CASGLSPKGSGSRKASTDTQYF	TGTGCTAGTGGACTTTCACCAAAAGGTAGCGGGAGCAGGAAGGCTAGCACAGATACGCAGTATTTT
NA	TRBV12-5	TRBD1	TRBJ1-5	CASGLPLTGGDDPQHF	TGTGCTAGTGGTTTGCCCCTAACAGGGGGGGACGATCCCCAGCATTTT
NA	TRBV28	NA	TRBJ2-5	CASSTAETQYF	TGTGCCAGCAGTACAGCAGAGACCCAGTACTTC
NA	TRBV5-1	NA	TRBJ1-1	CASSSLQVNTEAFF	TGCGCCAGCAGCTCGCTACAGGTGAACACTGAAGCTTTCTTT
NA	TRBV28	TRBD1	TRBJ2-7	CASKTPGQGTYEQYF	TGTGCCAGCAAAACCCCGGGACAGGGGACGTACGAGCAGTACTTC
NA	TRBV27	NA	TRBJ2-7	CASRSVGVDYYEQYF	TGTGCCAGCCGCTCAGTGGGGGTAGATTACTACGAGCAGTACTTC